The sequence of this T cell receptor (beta chain) was determined in a study of regulatory T cells in long-lasting Graves disease. Study at large: Graves' patients who were just diagnosed had used antithyroid drugs for under 3 months.

CDR3 length: 15 residues. Germline V gene sequence: CDR1 MNHNS, CDR2 SASEGT. V lost 7 bases and J lost 4, with 17 bases in between. Study observations and caveats: TCR diversity was lower in persistent Graves' patients (versus newly diagnosed ones). Persistent disease favored TRBV28, TRBJ1-2 and TRBJ2-5.

For this clonotype: Antigen: not known.

Time point here: newly diagnosed GD, antithyroid drugs for less than 3 months. Extracted RNA from PBMCs served as the source of the TCR library. From an endocrinology department in Xi'an, China, came the patients. CDR3-region Arm-PCR and iRepertoire HTBI primers produced the TCR beta libraries. TCRdb reprocessed the multiplex PCR reads with MiXCR, giving one entry per CDR3 protein. The sample has hundreds of thousands of distinct CDR3 sequences, 15% to 17% seen once. Sequenced material: peripheral blood mononuclear cells (PBMCs), taken at new diagnosis, from a patient treated with antithyroid drugs. J is TRBJ2-1 and V is TRBV6-1; D may match TRBD1 or TRBD2 (5 bases each). The TCR originated in a female donor with Graves disease. This chain's CDR3 is CASTLGPLGYNEQFF. Here the CDR3 DNA reads TGTGCCAGCACTTTGGGACCCCTCGGGTACAATGAGCAGTTCTTC.